The 8 T cell receptor beta chains presented below share a single source sample, sequenced in a study of blood T cell repertoires in COVID-19. Profiled with immunoSEQ multiplex PCR; TCRdb holds only in-frame clones, not every one. The sample contains about 220,000 clones, 70% to 85% of which appear only once. Sequencing used peripheral blood. These receptors all stem from a man aged 50 to 59 with active or convalescent COVID-19.

This chain uses TRBV4-3 with TRBJ1-1; 7 bases are shared with TRBD1. The junction had 16 bases not matched to a gene; V was cut back by 4 bases and J by 2 bases. The CDR3 runs to 18 residues. Germline V gives CDR1 LGHNA, CDR2 YSLEER. This CDR3 is CASSRKTGLNWENTEAFF. The CDR3 nucleotides are TGCGCCAGCAGCCGCAAGACAGGGTTGAATTGGGAAAACACTGAAGCTTTCTTT.

The CDR3 DNA follows: TGTGCCAGCAGCTTGGTTGAGGATTCACCCCTCCACTTT. It yields the protein CASSLVEDSPLHF. The chain is built from TRBV7-2 and TRBJ1-6; unclear D gene. The V gene's germline CDR1 is SGHTA and CDR2 FQGNSA. The V gene lost 3 bases and the J gene lost 8 bases, with 8 bases spanning the gap. The CDR3 is 13 residues long.

The rearrangement joins TRBV4-3 to TRBJ1-1, with 10 bases lining up with TRBD1. This CDR3 is 13 amino acids long. CDR1 is LGHNA, CDR2 YSLEER, per germline. V was pared by 4 bases and J by 5 bases, with 1 base of the junction left unmatched. The CDR3: CASSPGQGTEAFF. As DNA, the CDR3 is TGCGCCAGCAGCCCGGGACAGGGGACTGAAGCTTTCTTT.

The chain joins TRBV5-8 to TRBJ1-5; 8 positions agree with TRBD1. The germline V gene has CDR1 SGHTS and CDR2 YDEGEE. CDR3 size: 16 residues. Losses at the gene ends were 3 bases for V and 0 bases for J; bases not matched to a gene: 5. CDR3 DNA: TGTGCCAGCAGCTCCGGGACAGGTAATAGCAATCAGCCCCAGCATTTT. Its protein is CASSSGTGNSNQPQHF.

The chain combines TRBV5-1 with TRBJ1-1, with D possibly being TRBD1 (6 bases). CDR3 length: 14 residues. Trimming left V 4 bases short and J 3 bases short, with 13 bases between. Germline V lookup: CDR1 SGHRS, CDR2 YFSETQ. The CDR3 is CASSGRGIDTEAFF. Written as DNA, the CDR3 is TGCGCCAGCAGCGGAAGGGGGATAGACACTGAAGCTTTCTTT.

The chain combines TRBV27 with TRBJ2-7, with 14 positions matching TRBD2. CDR3 length: 15 residues. The germline V gene encodes CDR1 MNHEY and CDR2 SMNVEV (reference sequence). With 5 bases clipped from V and 2 bases from J, the junction kept 2 bases outside the gene matches. The CDR3: CASSGLAGGPYEQYF. The CDR3 DNA is TGTGCCAGCAGTGGACTAGCGGGAGGACCCTACGAGCAGTACTTC.

V gene TRBV4-3 combines with J gene TRBJ1-1; no clear D gene. Per germline, CDR1 LGHNA and CDR2 YSLEER. V lost 1 base, J lost 5 bases, and 11 bases lay in between. The CDR3 covers 14 residues. CDR3 amino acids: CASSQGWAATEAFF. DNA for the CDR3: TGCGCCAGCAGCCAAGGATGGGCAGCAACTGAAGCTTTCTTT.

This chain uses TRBV15 with TRBJ2-4; 11 bases line up with TRBD1. V lost 3 bases to trimming and J lost 9 bases; unmatched junction nucleotides: 10. This CDR3 is built from 16 residues. In germline, CDR1 is LNHNV, CDR2 YYDKDF (reference sequence). Here the CDR3 reads CATSRLGQGARPIQYF. The CDR3 region has the DNA TGTGCCACCAGCAGGCTAGGACAGGGGGCGCGTCCCATTCAGTACTTC.